This T cell receptor beta chain was sequenced during a study of cytomegalovirus exposure and HLA in healthy donors. Overall study findings and caveats: Sequencing depth roughly uniform across donors was assumed in presence/absence analyses.

The PCR made use of 60 Vbeta and 13 Jbeta primers. Assay: immunoSEQ multiplex PCR; the TCRdb copy retains only in-frame clones and omits some. In total, the table holds about 53,000 clones. On this clone itself: Its antigen is currently unknown.

Sequenced input: PBMCs. The sequence derives from a man between 18 and 35 years old in good health and CMV-seropositive.

This chain's CDR3 is CASSFIQTKVYEQYF. The CDR3 region has the DNA TGTGCCAGCAGTTTTATCCAGACTAAGGTCTACGAGCAGTACTTC. V gene TRBV27 combines with J gene TRBJ2-7; possibly TRBD2 for D (5 bases). V lost 3 bases, J lost 3 bases, and 15 bases lay in between. There are 15 residues in the CDR3. From germline, CDR1 is MNHEY and CDR2 SMNVEV (reference sequence).